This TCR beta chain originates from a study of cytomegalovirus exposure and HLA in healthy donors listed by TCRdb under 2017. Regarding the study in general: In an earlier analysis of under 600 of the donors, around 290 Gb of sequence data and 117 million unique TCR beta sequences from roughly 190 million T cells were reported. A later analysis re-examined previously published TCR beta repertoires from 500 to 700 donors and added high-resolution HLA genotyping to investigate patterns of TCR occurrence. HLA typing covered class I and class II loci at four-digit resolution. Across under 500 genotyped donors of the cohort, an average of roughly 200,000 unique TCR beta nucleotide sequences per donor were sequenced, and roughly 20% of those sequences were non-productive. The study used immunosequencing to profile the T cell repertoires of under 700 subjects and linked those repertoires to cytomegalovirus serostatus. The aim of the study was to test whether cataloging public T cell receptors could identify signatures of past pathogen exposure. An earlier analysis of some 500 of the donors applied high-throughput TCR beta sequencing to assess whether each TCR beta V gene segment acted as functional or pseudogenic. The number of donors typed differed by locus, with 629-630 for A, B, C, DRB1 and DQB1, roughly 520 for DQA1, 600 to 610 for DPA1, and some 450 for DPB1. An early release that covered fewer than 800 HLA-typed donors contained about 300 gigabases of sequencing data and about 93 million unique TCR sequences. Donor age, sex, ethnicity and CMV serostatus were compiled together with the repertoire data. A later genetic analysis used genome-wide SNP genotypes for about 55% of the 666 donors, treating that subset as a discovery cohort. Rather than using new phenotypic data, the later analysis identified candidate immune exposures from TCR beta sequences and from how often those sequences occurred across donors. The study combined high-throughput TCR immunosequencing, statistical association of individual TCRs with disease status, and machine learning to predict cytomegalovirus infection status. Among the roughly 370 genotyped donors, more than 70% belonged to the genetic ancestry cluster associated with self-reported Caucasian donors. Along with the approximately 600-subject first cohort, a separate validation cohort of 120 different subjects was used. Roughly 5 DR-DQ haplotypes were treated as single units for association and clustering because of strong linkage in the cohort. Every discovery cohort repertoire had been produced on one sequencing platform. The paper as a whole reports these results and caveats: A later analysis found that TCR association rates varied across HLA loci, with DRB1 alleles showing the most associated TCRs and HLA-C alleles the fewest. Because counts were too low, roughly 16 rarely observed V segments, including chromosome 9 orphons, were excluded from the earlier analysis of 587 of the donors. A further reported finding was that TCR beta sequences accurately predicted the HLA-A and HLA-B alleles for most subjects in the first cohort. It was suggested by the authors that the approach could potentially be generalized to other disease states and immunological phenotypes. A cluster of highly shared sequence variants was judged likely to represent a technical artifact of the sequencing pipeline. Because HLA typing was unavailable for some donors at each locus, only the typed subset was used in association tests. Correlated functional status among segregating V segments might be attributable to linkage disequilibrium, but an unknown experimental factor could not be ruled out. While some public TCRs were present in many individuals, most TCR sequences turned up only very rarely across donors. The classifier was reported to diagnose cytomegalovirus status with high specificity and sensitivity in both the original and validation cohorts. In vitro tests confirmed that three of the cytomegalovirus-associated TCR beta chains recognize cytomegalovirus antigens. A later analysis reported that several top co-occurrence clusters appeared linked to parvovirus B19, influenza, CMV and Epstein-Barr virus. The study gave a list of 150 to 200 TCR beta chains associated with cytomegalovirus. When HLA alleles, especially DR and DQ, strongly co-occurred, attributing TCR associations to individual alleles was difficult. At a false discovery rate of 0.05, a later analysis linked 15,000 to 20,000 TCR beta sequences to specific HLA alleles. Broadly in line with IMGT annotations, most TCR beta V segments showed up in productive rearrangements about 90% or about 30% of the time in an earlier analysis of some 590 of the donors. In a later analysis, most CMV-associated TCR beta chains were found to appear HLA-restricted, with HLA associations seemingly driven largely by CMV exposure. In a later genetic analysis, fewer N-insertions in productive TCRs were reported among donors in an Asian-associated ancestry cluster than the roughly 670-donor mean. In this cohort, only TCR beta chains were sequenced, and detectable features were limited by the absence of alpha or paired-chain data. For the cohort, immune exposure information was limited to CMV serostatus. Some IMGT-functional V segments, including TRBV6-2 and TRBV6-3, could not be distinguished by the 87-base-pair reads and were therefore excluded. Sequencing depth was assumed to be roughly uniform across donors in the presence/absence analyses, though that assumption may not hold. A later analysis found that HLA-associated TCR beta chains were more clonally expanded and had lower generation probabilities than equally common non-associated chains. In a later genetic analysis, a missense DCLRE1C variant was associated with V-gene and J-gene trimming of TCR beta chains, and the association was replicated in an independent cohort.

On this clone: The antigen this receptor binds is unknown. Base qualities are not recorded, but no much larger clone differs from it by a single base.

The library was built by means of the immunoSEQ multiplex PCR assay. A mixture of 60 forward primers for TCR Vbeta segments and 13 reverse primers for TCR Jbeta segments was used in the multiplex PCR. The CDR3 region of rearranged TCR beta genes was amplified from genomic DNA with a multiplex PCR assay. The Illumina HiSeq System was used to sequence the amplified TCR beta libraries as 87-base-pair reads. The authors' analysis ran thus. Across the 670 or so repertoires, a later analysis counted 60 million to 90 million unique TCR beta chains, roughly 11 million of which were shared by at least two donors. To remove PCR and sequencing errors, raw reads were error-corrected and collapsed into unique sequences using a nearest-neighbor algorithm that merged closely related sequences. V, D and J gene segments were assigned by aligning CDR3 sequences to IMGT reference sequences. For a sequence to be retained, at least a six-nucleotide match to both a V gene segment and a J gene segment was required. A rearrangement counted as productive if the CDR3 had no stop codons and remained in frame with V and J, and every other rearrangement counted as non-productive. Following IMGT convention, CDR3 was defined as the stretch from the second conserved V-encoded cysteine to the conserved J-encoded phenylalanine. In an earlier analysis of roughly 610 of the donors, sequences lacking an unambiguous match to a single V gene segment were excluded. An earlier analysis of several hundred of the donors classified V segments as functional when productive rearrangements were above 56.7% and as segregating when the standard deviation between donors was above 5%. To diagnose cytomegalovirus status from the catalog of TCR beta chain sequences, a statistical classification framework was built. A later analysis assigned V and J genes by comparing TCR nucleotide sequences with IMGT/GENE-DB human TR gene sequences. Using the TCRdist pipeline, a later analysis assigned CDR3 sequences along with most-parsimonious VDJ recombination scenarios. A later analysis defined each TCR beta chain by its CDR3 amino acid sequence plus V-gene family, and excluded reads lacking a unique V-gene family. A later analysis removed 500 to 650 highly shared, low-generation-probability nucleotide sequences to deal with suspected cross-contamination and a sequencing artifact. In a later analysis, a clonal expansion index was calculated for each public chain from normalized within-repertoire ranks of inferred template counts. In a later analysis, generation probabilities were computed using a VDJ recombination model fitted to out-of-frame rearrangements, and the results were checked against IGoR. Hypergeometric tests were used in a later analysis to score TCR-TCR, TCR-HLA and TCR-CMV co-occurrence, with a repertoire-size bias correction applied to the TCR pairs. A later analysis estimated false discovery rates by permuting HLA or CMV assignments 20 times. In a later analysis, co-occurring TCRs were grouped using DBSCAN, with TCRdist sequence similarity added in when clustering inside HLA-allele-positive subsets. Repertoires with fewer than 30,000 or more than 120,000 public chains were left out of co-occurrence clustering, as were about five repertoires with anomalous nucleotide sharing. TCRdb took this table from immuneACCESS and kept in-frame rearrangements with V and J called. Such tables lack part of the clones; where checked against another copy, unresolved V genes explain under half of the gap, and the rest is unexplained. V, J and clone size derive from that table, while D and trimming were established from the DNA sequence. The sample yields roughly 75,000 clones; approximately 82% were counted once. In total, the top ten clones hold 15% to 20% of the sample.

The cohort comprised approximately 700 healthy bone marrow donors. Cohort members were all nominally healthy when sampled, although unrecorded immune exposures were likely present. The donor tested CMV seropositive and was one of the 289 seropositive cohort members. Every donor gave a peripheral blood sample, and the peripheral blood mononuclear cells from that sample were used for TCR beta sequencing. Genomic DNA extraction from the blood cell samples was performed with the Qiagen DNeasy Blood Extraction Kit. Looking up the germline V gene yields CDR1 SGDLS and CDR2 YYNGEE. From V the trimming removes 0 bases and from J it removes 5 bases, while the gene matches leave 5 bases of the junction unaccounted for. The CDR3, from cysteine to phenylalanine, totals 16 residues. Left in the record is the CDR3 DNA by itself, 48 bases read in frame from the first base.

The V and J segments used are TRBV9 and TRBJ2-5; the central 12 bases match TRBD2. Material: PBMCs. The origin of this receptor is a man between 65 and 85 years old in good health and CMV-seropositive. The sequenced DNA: TGTGCCAGCAGCGTAGGACTAGCGGGAGTCTCGGAGACCCAGTACTTC. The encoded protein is CASSVGLAGVSETQYF.